Included here is one T cell receptor (beta chain) sequence, with context. The sample belongs to a study of Graves' ophthalmopathy and Graves' hyperthyroidism. The CDR3 sequence is 15 residues long. V shed 2 bases and J shed 4 bases, with 9 bases lying between them. CDR1 is MGHDK and CDR2 is SYGVNS in the germline V gene. The TCR beta CDR3 regions underwent amplification from RNA transcripts. HTBI primers primed a first-round RT-PCR, and a second-round multiplex PCR followed. MiXCR, applied by TCRdb to the multiplex PCR reads, yields one record per CDR3 protein. In the table there are 900,000 to 1,200,000 distinct CDR3 sequences, about two fifths of which are singletons.

The genes are TRBV25-1 and TRBJ2-6, with unresolved D. The source of this sequence is an adult man with Graves' hyperthyroidism. Sequencing input: peripheral blood or thyroid tissue (not recorded which). For the CDR3, the DNA is TGTGCCAGCAGTGAACTGGGTTCCGGGGCCAACGTCCTGACTTTC. It codes for CASSELGSGANVLTF. The whole variable domain, remainder taken from reference TRBV25-1 and TRBJ2-6, is EADIYQTPRYLVIGTGKKITLECSQTMGHDKMYWYQQDPGMELHLIHYSYGVNSTEKGDLSSESTVSRIRTEHFPLTLESARPSHTSQYLCASSELGSGANVLTFGAGSRLTVL.